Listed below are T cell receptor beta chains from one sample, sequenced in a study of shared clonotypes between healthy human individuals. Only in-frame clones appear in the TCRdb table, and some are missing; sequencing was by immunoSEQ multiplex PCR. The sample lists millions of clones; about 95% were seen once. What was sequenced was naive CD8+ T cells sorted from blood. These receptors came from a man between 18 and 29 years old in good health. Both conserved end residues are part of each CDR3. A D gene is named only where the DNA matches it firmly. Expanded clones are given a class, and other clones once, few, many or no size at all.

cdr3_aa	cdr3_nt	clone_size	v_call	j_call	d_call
CASSPPTSADTQYF	TGTGCCAGCAGCCCACCGACTAGCGCGGATACGCAGTATTTT	.	TRBV13	TRBJ2-3	TRBD2
CASSYGGSPDQPQHF	TGTGCCAGCAGTTACGGGGGTTCCCCCGACCAGCCCCAGCATTTT	.	TRBV6-5	TRBJ1-5	.
CATSPSPGGSEAFF	TGTGCCACCAGCCCCTCCCCGGGGGGCTCTGAAGCTTTCTTT	once	TRBV15	TRBJ1-1	.
CATSRGIQGNQPQHF	TGTGCCACCAGCAGAGGGATTCAGGGGAATCAGCCCCAGCATTTT	.	TRBV15	TRBJ1-5	.
CASSYVPNEQFF	TGTGCCAGCAGCTATGTACCTAATGAGCAGTTCTTC	few	TRBV11-3	TRBJ2-1	.
CACQDSLNTEAFF	TGTGCCTGCCAGGATAGTTTGAACACTGAAGCTTTCTTT	.	TRBV27	TRBJ1-1	.
CASSLVAFNQPQHF	TGTGCCAGCAGCTTGGTGGCCTTCAATCAGCCCCAGCATTTT	.	TRBV5-8	TRBJ1-5	.
CASSEDGLGGDEQYF	TGTGCCAGCAGTGAAGATGGACTAGGAGGTGACGAGCAGTACTTC	.	TRBV6-1	TRBJ2-7	TRBD2
CASSLASRGEKLFF	TGTGCCAGCAGCTTAGCGTCAAGGGGGGAAAAACTGTTTTTT	.	TRBV7-6	TRBJ1-4	.
CASSPTILAQSYEQYF	TGTGCCAGCAGCCCAACCATACTAGCGCAGTCCTACGAGCAGTACTTC	.	TRBV28	TRBJ2-7	TRBD2
CASSLGTEAFF	TGTGCCAGCAGTCTAGGCACTGAAGCTTTCTTT	.	TRBV7-9	TRBJ1-1	.
CATDGTGDSYEQYF	TGTGCCACCGACGGAACGGGAGACTCCTACGAGCAGTACTTC	once	TRBV10-3	TRBJ2-7	.
CSVEETGLASEQFF	TGCAGCGTTGAAGAGACGGGACTAGCATCCGAGCAGTTCTTC	.	TRBV29-1	TRBJ2-1	TRBD2
CASSPDWGTGSQETQYF	TGTGCCAGCTCACCGGACTGGGGAACAGGGTCCCAAGAGACCCAGTACTTC	.	TRBV18	TRBJ2-5	.
CASREGATYEQYF	TGTGCCAGCAGGGAGGGGGCCACCTACGAGCAGTACTTC	.	TRBV6-1	TRBJ2-7	.
CAISESGSVETQYF	TGTGCCATCAGTGAGTCAGGCTCAGTGGAGACCCAGTACTTC	.	TRBV10-3	TRBJ2-5	.
CASSAENYGYTF	TGTGCCAGCAGCGCGGAGAACTATGGCTACACCTTC	.	TRBV11-3	TRBJ1-2	.
CASSQDQEQFF	TGCGCCAGCAGCCAAGATCAGGAGCAGTTCTTC	.	TRBV4-3	TRBJ2-1	.
CATYPGPLYEQYF	TGTGCCACGTACCCAGGACCTTTGTACGAGCAGTACTTC	.	TRBV30	TRBJ2-7	.
CASSAGGSTEAFF	TGTGCCAGCAGCGCGGGGGGCAGCACTGAAGCTTTCTTT	.	TRBV9	TRBJ1-1	.
CASSLAWEGRENLYEQYF	TGTGCCAGCAGCTTAGCGTGGGAGGGCAGGGAGAACCTCTACGAGCAGTACTTC	.	TRBV7-6	TRBJ2-7	TRBD2
CASSWGTRGSPLHF	TGTGCCAGCAGTTGGGGGACCAGGGGTTCACCCCTCCACTTT	.	TRBV28	TRBJ1-6	.
CASSVGVGSSYNEQFF	TGTGCCAGCAGCGTAGGAGTCGGTAGCTCCTACAATGAGCAGTTCTTC	.	TRBV9	TRBJ2-1	.
CASSFGQGGSYEQYF	TGTGCCAGCAGTTTCGGACAGGGTGGGTCCTACGAGCAGTACTTC	.	TRBV2	TRBJ2-7	TRBD1
CASSRREDEKLFF	TGCGCCAGCAGCCGCAGGGAAGATGAAAAACTGTTTTTT	.	TRBV4-1	TRBJ1-4	.
CASSFGSGGNEQFF	TGTGCCAGCAGCTTCGGTAGTGGAGGGAATGAGCAGTTCTTC	.	TRBV5-6	TRBJ2-1	.
CATEWGGNQPQHF	TGTGCCACGGAGTGGGGGGGCAATCAGCCCCAGCATTTT	.	TRBV28	TRBJ1-5	.
CAISESRADTQYF	TGTGCCATCAGTGAGTCCCGTGCAGATACGCAGTATTTT	.	TRBV10-3	TRBJ2-3	.
CASSQEWEGNQPQHF	TGCGCCAGCAGCCAAGAATGGGAGGGAAATCAGCCCCAGCATTTT	.	TRBV4-3	TRBJ1-5	.
CASSQDVGGWNTEAFF	TGCGCCAGCAGCCAAGATGTGGGGGGTTGGAACACTGAAGCTTTCTTT	few	TRBV4-3	TRBJ1-1	.
CASSEYKNTGELFF	TGCGCCAGCAGTGAATACAAGAACACCGGGGAGCTGTTTTTT	.	TRBV10-1	TRBJ2-2	.